The sequence of this T cell receptor beta chain was determined in a study of early T cells in non-severe SARS-CoV-2 infection. Study in general: Sequenced material consisted of bulk RNA (from unsorted whole blood), and chains were unpaired.

V was clipped by 5 bases and J by 1 base, with 14 bases between them. Per germline, CDR1 DFQATT and CDR2 SNEGSKA (reference sequence). The CDR3 covers 14 residues. This clonotype occurred many times. Its antigen is not identified. As part of library construction, unique molecular identifiers were attached to individual cDNA molecules. TCRdb re-derived calls from the 5' RACE reads in MiXCR, one entry per CDR3 protein. This repertoire shows 30,000 or so distinct CDR3 sequences, around 5.8% found once; its top ten account for approximately 5.5%. Study observations and caveats: Anti-spike CD8 responses were favored in VDJdb matching, and private and CD4 specificities were missed.

The source is an adult who was a healthcare worker with PCR-confirmed SARS-CoV-2 infection or an uninfected control (not recorded which). The specimen was whole blood. The chain joins TRBV20-1 to TRBJ1-1; D possibly corresponds to TRBD1 (5 bases). The CDR3 protein is CSAQPGGSNTEAFF. DNA for the CDR3: TGCAGTGCTCAACCGGGGGGGTCGAACACTGAAGCTTTCTTT.